The 22 T cell receptor beta chains reported below all come from one sample, sequenced in a study of identical twins. TCRdb re-called the 5' RACE reads through MiXCR, storing one row per CDR3 protein. The sample includes 200,000 to 300,000 distinct CDR3 sequences, approximately 7.9% of them seen just once. Separately, the same data were catalogued under a study of yellow fever vaccine responses in identical twins.

The sample consisted of CD8+ T cells sorted from blood. The receptors were gathered from a woman aged 18 to 35 in good health.

This clonotype appeared a few times. The chain has TRBV10-2 and TRBJ2-7, with 10 bases that match TRBD2. Germline-derived CDR1 and CDR2 are WSHSY and SAAADI. The V gene end was trimmed by 5 bases and the J gene end by 4 bases; junction bases not matched to a gene: 5. The CDR3 consists of 14 residues. The CDR3 bases are TGCGCCAGCAGTCACTCTAGCGGGAGTTACGAGCAGTACTTC. It codes for CASSHSSGSYEQYF.

This clonotype was seen many times. The chain uses TRBV11-2 and TRBJ2-1; D call uncertain. Germline V gene data show CDR1 as SGHAT and CDR2 as FQNNGV. This CDR3 contains 12 residues. With 2 bases removed from V and 10 bases from J, the gap between germline ends came to 9 bases. The CDR3 bases are TGTGCCAGCAGCTTACTTAGCTGGGAGCAGTTCTTC. It codes for CASSLLSWEQFF.

This clonotype occurred a few times. The V call is TRBV6-2 or TRBV6-3, the J call TRBJ2-7, with unresolved D. Trimming took off 2 bases at V and 1 base at J, with 9 bases between the two ends. The CDR3 has 14 amino acids. Germline-derived CDR1 and CDR2 are MNHEY and SVGEGT. This CDR3 is CASSYPKKSYEQYV. In DNA, the CDR3 is TGTGCCAGCAGTTACCCTAAGAAGTCCTACGAGCAGTACGTC.

The V and J genes are TRBV2 and TRBJ2-1, with D uncertain. Germline CDR1 and CDR2: SNHLY and FYNNEI. V lost 1 base and J 6 bases, leaving 7 bases between the germline ends. The CDR3 runs 13 residues. The DNA of the CDR3 is TGTGCCAGCAGTGAAGGTAGGGTCAATGAGCAGTTCTTC. This sequence encodes CASSEGRVNEQFF.

A few counts support this clonotype. This chain joins TRBV5-5 and TRBJ1-5; a possible D gene is TRBD1 (5 bases). There are 15 residues in the CDR3. V lost 0 bases and J 7 bases, leaving 14 bases between the germline ends. Germline V gene sequence: CDR1 SGHKS, CDR2 YYEKEE (reference sequence). This chain's CDR3 is CASSLASGLQQPQHF. The DNA for the CDR3 is TGTGCCAGCAGCTTGGCCTCGGGGCTACAGCAGCCCCAGCATTTT.

The chain is built from TRBV10-3 and TRBJ1-2, with 7 bases that match TRBD1. With V trimmed by 5 bases and J by 8 bases, 11 bases remained unmatched. In germline, CDR1 is ENHRY, CDR2 SYGVKD. The CDR3 has 14 amino acids. CDR3 DNA sequence: TGTGCCATCAGTACCGGGACAGCCAACGAGGGCTACACCTTC. Its protein product is CAISTGTANEGYTF.

This clonotype occurred many times. The chain joins TRBV4-1 to TRBJ1-1, with unresolved D. CDR3 size: 14 residues. CDR1 and CDR2 from the germline V gene are MGHRA and YSYEKL. With 2 bases removed from V and 5 bases from J, the gap between germline ends came to 12 bases. CDR3 residues: CASSQSRAKTEAFF. The CDR3 DNA sequence: TGCGCCAGCAGCCAATCTCGGGCTAAGACTGAAGCTTTCTTT.

There are a few counts of this clonotype. V gene TRBV3-1 combines with J gene TRBJ2-7; TRBD2 matches 8 bases. Germline assignment: CDR1 LGHDT and CDR2 YNNKEL (reference sequence). With 3 bases clipped from V and 0 bases from J, the junction kept 7 bases outside the gene matches. The CDR3 covers 16 residues. The CDR3 nucleotides read TGTGCCAGCAGCCAGGCTATAGCGGGGAGCTCCTACGAGCAGTACTTC. It specifies CASSQAIAGSSYEQYF.

This clonotype appeared many times. The J gene is TRBJ2-1, the V gene TRBV28, with 7 bases aligning to TRBD2. Per the germline V gene, CDR1 is MDHEN and CDR2 is SYDVKM. V lost 7 bases, J lost 9 bases, and 12 bases stayed unmatched. There are 14 residues in the CDR3. CDR3 in amino acids: CASTWGGGTLEQFF. The CDR3 nucleotides read TGTGCCAGCACTTGGGGGGGGGGAACTCTTGAGCAGTTCTTC.

This clonotype was picked up a small number of times. J is TRBJ1-2 and V is TRBV27, with a tentative D call TRBD1 (6 bases). Trimming removed 6 bases from V and 2 bases from J, with 13 bases in between. The CDR3 length is 14 residues. Per the germline V gene, CDR1 is MNHEY and CDR2 is SMNVEV (reference sequence). Written as DNA, the CDR3 is TGTGCCAGCAGCCCGGCAGGGGTAAACTATGGCTACACCTTC. Its protein is CASSPAGVNYGYTF.

There are many counts of this clonotype. The chain is built from TRBV12-3 or TRBV12-4 and TRBJ2-3; D is undetermined. V gave up 3 bases and J gave up 6 bases, with 7 bases separating them. The CDR3 length is 12 residues. CDR3 nucleotides: TGTGCCAGCAGTTTTAGTACGGATACGCAGTATTTT. Protein sequence: CASSFSTDTQYF.

Only a few counts were recorded for this clonotype. The rearrangement joins TRBV15 to TRBJ2-2; D gene uncertain. The germline V gene has CDR1 LNHNV and CDR2 YYDKDF (reference sequence). The germline V and J ends were trimmed by 8 bases and 3 bases, with 19 bases remaining between them. The CDR3 spans 16 residues. The CDR3 spells CATGDTATSYTGELFF. For the CDR3, the DNA is TGTGCCACCGGTGACACGGCCACCTCTTACACCGGGGAGCTGTTTTTT. The full variable domain, with the rest looked up from reference TRBV15 and TRBJ2-2, is DAMVIQNPRYQVTQFGKPVTLSCSQTLNHNVMYWYQQKSSQAPKLLFHYYDKDFNNEADTPDNFQSRRPNTSFCFLDIRSPGLGDTAMYLCATGDTATSYTGELFFGEGSRLTVL.

The CDR3 DNA reads as TGTGCCAGCAGTTTCGTCGTCTGGGGGGAACCATTCTACAATGAGCAGTTCTTC. This gives the protein CASSFVVWGEPFYNEQFF. V usage is TRBV27 and J usage is TRBJ2-1; tentatively, D is TRBD2 (6 bases). This CDR3 has 18 residues. V shed 3 bases and J shed 3 bases, with 21 bases lying between them. In germline, CDR1 is MNHEY, CDR2 SMNVEV (reference sequence).

To note about this clonotype: A read error is possible here, since a much larger clone lies one base away. This chain links TRBV7-9 with TRBJ2-2; D is undetermined. Trimming cost V 1 base and J 1 base, with 4 bases left between them. The CDR3 consists of 14 residues. Germline-derived CDR1 and CDR2 are SEHNR and FQNEAQ (reference sequence). The CDR3 coding sequence is TGTGCCAGCAGCTTAGAGGAGAACACCGGGGAGCTGTTTTTT. The encoded protein is CASSLEENTGELFF.

This clonotype occurred a few times. The chain recombines TRBV4-1 with TRBJ2-2; no clear D. V was pared by 0 bases and J by 3 bases, with 5 bases between. Germline CDR1 MGHRA, CDR2 YSYEKL. This CDR3 region has 14 residues. The chain's CDR3 is CASSQDVDTGELFF. The CDR3 DNA sequence: TGCGCCAGCAGCCAAGACGTGGACACCGGGGAGCTGTTTTTT.

The chain is built from TRBV14 and TRBJ2-3; weak D call: TRBD2 (5 bases). Germline CDR1 and CDR2: SGHDN and FVKESK. V gave up 1 base and J gave up 0 bases, with 14 bases separating them. There are 17 residues in the CDR3. CDR3: CASSQVGGFGSTDTQYF. For the CDR3, the DNA is TGTGCCAGCAGCCAAGTCGGAGGTTTCGGAAGCACAGATACGCAGTATTTT.

CDR3: CASSLVGRPTREAGELFF. For the CDR3, the DNA is TGTGCCAGCAGCTTAGTTGGCAGACCCACCAGGGAGGCCGGGGAGCTGTTTTTT. The V and J genes are TRBV7-8 and TRBJ2-2; a weak D match, TRBD2 (6 bases). Germline CDR1 SGHVS, CDR2 FQNEAQ. The CDR3 sequence is 18 residues long. Trimming left V 1 base short and J 6 bases short, with 21 bases between.

This clonotype was counted at least ten times. This chain uses TRBV24-1 with TRBJ2-1, with 12 positions matching TRBD2. The CDR3 extends over 15 amino acids. Trimming at V came to 7 bases and at J to 6 bases, leaving 6 bases not matched to a gene. CDR1 KGHDR and CDR2 SFDVKD come from the germline V gene. This CDR3 reads CATRGASGGVNEQFF. The CDR3 DNA reads TGTGCCACCAGGGGAGCTAGCGGGGGGGTCAATGAGCAGTTCTTC.

This clonotype was detected only a few times. This rearrangement joins TRBV7-8 to TRBJ2-5; tentative D call: TRBD2 (7 bases). The CDR3 extends over 19 amino acids. Trimming removed 2 bases at V and 2 bases at J, with 24 bases between. Germline lookup yields CDR1 SGHVS and CDR2 FQNEAQ. The CDR3: CASSLSGGVAPGLQETQYF. As DNA, the CDR3 is TGTGCCAGCAGCTTATCGGGGGGCGTCGCCCCGGGATTACAAGAGACCCAGTACTTC.

This sequence joins TRBV10-2 and TRBJ2-7; D uncertain. Germline CDR1 WSHSY, CDR2 SAAADI. CDR3 length equals 11 residues. V gave up 7 bases and J gave up 0 bases, with 4 bases separating them. The CDR3 reads CASMASYEQYF. In DNA, the CDR3 is TGCGCCAGCATGGCCTCCTACGAGCAGTACTTC.

This clonotype was seen at least ten times. This chain joins TRBV5-1 and TRBJ2-1, with D perhaps matching TRBD2 (6 bases). This CDR3 has 18 amino acids. The germline gives CDR1 SGHRS, CDR2 YFSETQ. V lost 6 bases and J lost 7, with 29 bases in between. CDR3 DNA sequence: TGCGCCAGCATGGGGTCTCCGATCTTGGCGGGGCTTGGGAATGAGCAGTTCTTC. As protein: CASMGSPILAGLGNEQFF.

This clonotype has a count of ten or more. The chain has TRBV5-1 and TRBJ2-3; 12 bases match TRBD2. From germline, CDR1 is SGHRS and CDR2 YFSETQ. Germline trimming cut 3 bases from V and 2 bases from J; bases unmatched to any gene: 4. There are 16 residues in the CDR3. Here the CDR3 DNA reads TGCGCCAGCAGCTCCGGACTAGCGGGGATCACAGATACGCAGTATTTT. Its translation: CASSSGLAGITDTQYF.